This T cell receptor (beta chain) was recovered during a study of cytomegalovirus exposure and HLA in healthy donors. In the study overall: A prior study identified approximately 120 million unique TCR beta sequences from 200 million or so T cells. Study observations and caveats: According to the study, 180 or so TCR beta chains were cytomegalovirus-associated. Looking again later, the authors saw that most CMV-associated TCR beta chains seemed HLA-restricted. Later genetic work tied a missense DCLRE1C variant to beta-chain V and J trimming.

Primers for the PCR totalled 60 Vbeta and 13 Jbeta. This table comes from immunoSEQ multiplex PCR, and its TCRdb copy is limited to in-frame clones, with some not included. The sample lists 130,000 to 150,000 clones; 70% to 75% were seen once. Only a few counts were recorded for this clone. As yet, its antigen is unknown. This CDR3 is 12 amino acids long. Germline CDR1 is SGHAT and CDR2 is FQNNGV. V lost 2 bases, J lost 14 bases, and 12 bases lay in between. The sequenced sample was PBMCs. The chain recombines TRBV11-2 with TRBJ1-4; tentative D call: TRBD1 (5 bases). This TCR was sampled from a human donor in good health. The CDR3 nucleotides read TGTGCCAGCAGCTTATTCCAGGGTAATCTGTTTTTT. Amino acids: CASSLFQGNLFF.